The rows below give T cell receptor beta chains drawn from one sample of a study of blood T cell repertoires in COVID-19. Clones were sequenced by immunoSEQ multiplex PCR, and TCRdb holds only the in-frame ones, with some missing. The repertoire holds about 320,000 clones, around 83% seen once, with 1% to 1.5% in the top ten. The sequencing input was peripheral blood. All receptors come from a woman aged 45-59 years with acute or convalescent COVID-19. Both conserved end residues are part of each CDR3. A D gene is named only where the DNA matches it firmly. Clone sizes are given selectively: once, few, many, or a class where the clone is expanded.

J gene | clone size | D gene | V gene | CDR3 DNA | CDR3 protein
TRBJ2-3 | . | TRBD1 | TRBV7-9 | TGTGCCAGCAGCCCCCAGGGGGTGGGCACAGATACGCAGTATTTT | CASSPQGVGTDTQYF
TRBJ1-3 | few | . | TRBV2 | TGTGCCAGCAGTGGGGGGCAGCTCTCTGGAAACACCATATATTTT | CASSGGQLSGNTIYF
TRBJ2-3 | . | TRBD2 | TRBV20-1 | TGCACTTTAGCGGGAGAGGGTACGCAGTATTTT | CTLAGEGTQYF
TRBJ2-1 | . | . | TRBV30 | TGTGCCTGGAGTGTTTTGGGAGGAGGAGAGTTCTTC | CAWSVLGGGEFF
TRBJ2-3 | . | TRBD1 | TRBV14 | TGTGCCAGCAGCCAAGAAGCCTACAGGGGGCGCGCAGATACGCAGTATTTT | CASSQEAYRGRADTQYF
TRBJ2-5 | . | TRBD1 | TRBV24-1 | TGTGCCACCAGTCCTGGCGCGGGACAGGGAATACAAGAGACCCAGTACTTC | CATSPGAGQGIQETQYF
TRBJ1-1 | . | . | TRBV18 | TGTGCCAGCTCACCACCACTAGAGATGAACACTGAAGCTTTCTTT | CASSPPLEMNTEAFF
TRBJ1-1 | once | . | TRBV12-3/TRBV12-4 | TGTGCCAGCAGTTTGACCGACAGCCAAGCTTTCTTT | CASSLTDSQAFF
TRBJ1-3 | . | . | TRBV7-3 | TGTGCCAGCAGCTTAAACAGAGCTAACTCCGGAAACACCATATATTTT | CASSLNRANSGNTIYF
TRBJ1-6 | . | . | TRBV3-1/TRBV3-2 | TGTGCCAGCAGCCTCGTTAGTACGGCCCTCCACTTT | CASSLVSTALHF
TRBJ1-1 | . | . | TRBV4-1 | TGCGCCAGCAGCCAATCCGGGACACCGAACACTGAAGCTTTCTTT | CASSQSGTPNTEAFF
TRBJ1-1 | . | TRBD1 | TRBV18 | TGTGCCAGCTCAAGTGTAGGGACAGCGAACACTGAAGCTTTCTTT | CASSSVGTANTEAFF
TRBJ2-3 | . | TRBD1 | TRBV25-1 | TGTGCCAGCAGCGACGACAGGGGCCACACAGATACGCAGTATTTT | CASSDDRGHTDTQYF
TRBJ1-2 | . | . | TRBV30 | TGTGCCTTAGGACAGAACTATGGCTACACCTTC | CALGQNYGYTF
TRBJ2-5 | . | TRBD1 | TRBV19 | TGTGCCAGTAGTCCGGCGACCGGGACAGGGGCCGACGGGACCCAGTACTTC | CASSPATGTGADGTQYF
TRBJ2-3 | . | TRBD2 | TRBV2 | TGTGCCAGCAGGGGGAAAATAGCGGGGGGACATTCAGATACGCAGTATTTT | CASRGKIAGGHSDTQYF
TRBJ1-5 | . | TRBD1 | TRBV27 | TGTGCCAGCAGTCCCCGGCAGGGGGTCTATCAGCCCCAGCATTTT | CASSPRQGVYQPQHF
TRBJ2-1 | . | TRBD2 | TRBV11-2 | TGTGCCAGCAGCCGACTTGGGACTAGCGGGATCAGGGGCAATGAGCAGTTCTTC | CASSRLGTSGIRGNEQFF
TRBJ2-3 | . | . | TRBV25-1 | TGTGCCAGCAGTCTCGGGGGCACAGATACGCAGTATTTT | CASSLGGTDTQYF
TRBJ1-6 | . | TRBD1 | TRBV7-9 | TGTGCCAGCAGTCGGGACAGCCTCGATAATTCACCCCTCCACTTT | CASSRDSLDNSPLHF
TRBJ1-6 | . | . | TRBV27 | TGTGCCAGCAGTGCCCAGGGTCCACCCCTCCACTTT | CASSAQGPPLHF
TRBJ1-6 | . | . | TRBV6-6 | TGTGCCAGCAGTCCCCGAGGCCCACAGCCCGGGAGTTCACCCCTCCACTTT | CASSPRGPQPGSSPLHF
TRBJ1-4 | . | . | TRBV18 | TGTGCCAGCTCACCAATACCGGACTCCGTAGAAAAACTGTTTTTT | CASSPIPDSVEKLFF
TRBJ1-5 | few | TRBD1 | TRBV6-5 | TGTGCCGGGGGGACAGGGGGCGATCAGCCCCAGCATTTT | CAGGTGGDQPQHF
TRBJ1-1 | . | TRBD1 | TRBV5-1 | TGCGCCAGCAGCGTACTAACAGGGGGCCAGAACACTGAAGCTTTCTTT | CASSVLTGGQNTEAFF
TRBJ2-3 | . | . | TRBV11-2 | TGTGCCAGCAGCTTAGGAACGGTTAGCACAGATACGCAGTATTTT | CASSLGTVSTDTQYF
TRBJ1-5 | few | . | TRBV21-1 | TGTGCCAGCAACCAGGGGGAGGTATATAGCAATCAGCCCCAGCATTTT | CASNQGEVYSNQPQHF
TRBJ2-1 | . | . | TRBV4-2 | TGTGCCAGCAGCCCGATAGCGGAGAGCTCCTACAATGAGCAGTTCTTC | CASSPIAESSYNEQFF